These 5 T cell receptor beta chains originate from one sample sequenced in a study of T cells in Graves' hyperthyroidism and ophthalmopathy (dated by TCRdb to between 2018 and 2020). Receptor amplification or capture employed multiplex PCR. The instrument given in TCRdb is Illumina HiSeq 2000. TCR beta CDR3 regions were amplified from RNA transcripts. For the first round of RT-PCR on the TCR CDR3, the HTBI primer set was used together with the Qiagen OneStep RT-PCR kit. TCRdb redid the processing of the public reads, applying fastp at Q25 and MiXCR, and retained in-frame beta chains. All rows with the same CDR3 protein become a single entry with the most common DNA and genes. Across this sample there are some 600,000 distinct CDR3 sequences, with 14% seen only once. The ten largest clones add up to roughly 6.2% of the sample. Sequenced material: blood. The receptors here all came from a woman under 40 with Graves' hyperthyroidism that later progressed to Graves' ophthalmopathy.

This clonotype was seen ten or more times. The chain is built from TRBV2 and TRBJ1-2; D gene unclear. CDR1 and CDR2 (germline): SNHLY, FYNNEI. V lost 6 bases to trimming and J lost 6 bases, with 20 bases between them. The CDR3 sequence is 15 residues long. CDR3 in amino acids: CASRQNTEGINGYTF. The CDR3 coding sequence is TGTGCCAGCAGACAGAACACGGAAGGGATTAATGGCTACACCTTC.

This clonotype was detected many times. The rearrangement uses TRBV6-2 or TRBV6-3 and TRBJ2-1, with TRBD2 as a possible D gene (6 bases). Trimming shortened V by 8 bases and J by 4 bases, and 12 bases separated the two germline ends. Per germline, CDR1 MNHEY and CDR2 SVGEGT. The CDR3 runs to 13 residues. The chain's CDR3 is CASQGGLYNEQFF. CDR3 in DNA: TGTGCCAGCCAAGGTGGACTATACAATGAGCAGTTCTTC.

This clonotype showed up just a few times. The chain uses TRBV29-1 and TRBJ1-2; D possibly corresponds to TRBD1 (5 bases). Germline values: CDR1 SQVTM, CDR2 ANQGSEA. The CDR3 covers 15 residues. With 6 bases removed from V and 1 base from J, the gap between germline ends came to 18 bases. The CDR3 DNA is TGCAGCGTCGCCCTAGAGGGGTTCCTTAACTATGGCTACACCTTC. Protein product: CSVALEGFLNYGYTF.

This clonotype appeared a few times. The genes are TRBV3-1 and TRBJ1-2; the D is unclear. Germline CDR1 reads LGHDT; CDR2 reads YNNKEL (reference sequence). Trimming left V 0 bases short and J 3 bases short, with 5 bases between. The length of the CDR3 is 13 residues. The DNA of the CDR3 is TGTGCCAGCAGCCAAGATATTGACTATGGCTACACCTTC. Translating gives CASSQDIDYGYTF.

The table lists this clonotype with a few counts. J is TRBJ2-7 and V is TRBV29-1, with D perhaps TRBD1 or TRBD2 (5 bases each). This CDR3 comprises 12 residues. The V and J ends lost 5 bases and 2 bases respectively, with 10 bases between them. CDR1 is SQVTM, CDR2 ANQGSEA, per germline. DNA of the CDR3: TGCAGCGTTCTATTGGGACCCTACGAGCAGTACTTC. Protein sequence: CSVLLGPYEQYF.